This paragraph covers one TCR beta chain sequence. The antigen is not known. The record originates from a study of OX40 agonist ivuxolimab in advanced cancers. For the study at large: Eligibility admitted prior anti-PD-1, anti-PD-L1 or anti-CTLA-4 therapy; about 40% had some.

Sequenced by immunoSEQ multiplex PCR; TCRdb stores in-frame clones only, minus some. Here the sample spans roughly 76,000 clones, 80% to 90% being singletons. Study results and caveats: The antigens recognized by the expanded peripheral T cells, that is their antigen specificity, were not determined.

Drawing of blood for sampling happened at baseline, at cycle 4 day 1, and at cycle 7 day 1. The CDR3 is made up of 15 amino acids. V lost 5 bases, J lost 5 bases, and 19 bases lay in between. CDR1 is SGHRS and CDR2 is YFSETQ in the germline V gene. This TCR was recovered from an adult with an advanced solid tumor such as melanoma, head and neck, liver or kidney cancer. The sequences come from CD4+ or CD8+ T cells sorted from blood, collected in a trial of the OX40 agonist ivuxolimab. This chain uses TRBV5-1 with TRBJ1-2, with D perhaps TRBD1 (5 bases). The CDR3 sequence is CASRTLEGVGYGYTF. CDR3 sequence (DNA): TGCGCCAGCAGGACCCTCGAAGGGGTTGGGTATGGCTACACCTTC. The whole variable domain, filled in from reference TRBV5-1 and TRBJ1-2, reads KAGVTQTPRYLIKTRGQQVTLSCSPISGHRSVSWYQQTPGQGLQFLFEYFSETQRNKGNFPGRFSGRQFSNSRSEMNVSTLELGDSALYLCASRTLEGVGYGYTFGSGTRLTVV.